This T cell receptor (beta chain) originates from a study of cytomegalovirus exposure and HLA in healthy donors. About this clone: What it binds is not known.

The CDR3 runs 14 residues. CDR1 is SGHKS, CDR2 YYEKEE, per germline (reference sequence). Trimming took 2 bases from V and 8 from J; bases not matched to a gene: 2. 60 Vbeta and 13 Jbeta primers were used in PCR. Generated by immunoSEQ multiplex PCR, the TCRdb table keeps only in-frame clones and is missing some. The sample contains 70,000 or so clones, approximately 80% of which appear only once. Study findings and constraints: Clonal expansion, a later analysis showed, was greater in HLA-associated TCR beta chains than in equally common others.

Sequencing input: PBMCs. The sequence was obtained from a man younger than 35 in good health and CMV-seropositive. V is TRBV5-5 and J is TRBJ1-6; 9 bases line up with TRBD1. The DNA of the CDR3 is TGTGCCAGCAGCTTCCGGGACAGGGATTCACCCCTCCACTTT. Translated, it gives CASSFRDRDSPLHF.